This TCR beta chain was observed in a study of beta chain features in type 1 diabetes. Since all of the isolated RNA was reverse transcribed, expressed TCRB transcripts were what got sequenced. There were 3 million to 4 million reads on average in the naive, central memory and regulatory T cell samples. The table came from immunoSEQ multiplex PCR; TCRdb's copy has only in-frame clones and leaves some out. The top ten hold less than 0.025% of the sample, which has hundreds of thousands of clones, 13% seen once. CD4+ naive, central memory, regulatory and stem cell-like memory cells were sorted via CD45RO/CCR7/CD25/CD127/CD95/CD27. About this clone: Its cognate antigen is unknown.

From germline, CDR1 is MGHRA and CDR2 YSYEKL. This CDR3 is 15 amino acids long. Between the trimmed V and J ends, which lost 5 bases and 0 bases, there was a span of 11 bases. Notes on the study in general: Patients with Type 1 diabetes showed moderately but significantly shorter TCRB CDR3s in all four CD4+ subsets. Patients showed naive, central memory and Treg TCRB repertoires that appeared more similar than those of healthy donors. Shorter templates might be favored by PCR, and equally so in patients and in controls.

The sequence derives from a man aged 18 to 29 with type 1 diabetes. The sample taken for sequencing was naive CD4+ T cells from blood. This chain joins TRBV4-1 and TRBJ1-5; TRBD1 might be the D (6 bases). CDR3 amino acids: CASSVHRDSNQPQHF. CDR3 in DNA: TGCGCCAGCAGCGTTCACAGGGATAGCAATCAGCCCCAGCATTTT.